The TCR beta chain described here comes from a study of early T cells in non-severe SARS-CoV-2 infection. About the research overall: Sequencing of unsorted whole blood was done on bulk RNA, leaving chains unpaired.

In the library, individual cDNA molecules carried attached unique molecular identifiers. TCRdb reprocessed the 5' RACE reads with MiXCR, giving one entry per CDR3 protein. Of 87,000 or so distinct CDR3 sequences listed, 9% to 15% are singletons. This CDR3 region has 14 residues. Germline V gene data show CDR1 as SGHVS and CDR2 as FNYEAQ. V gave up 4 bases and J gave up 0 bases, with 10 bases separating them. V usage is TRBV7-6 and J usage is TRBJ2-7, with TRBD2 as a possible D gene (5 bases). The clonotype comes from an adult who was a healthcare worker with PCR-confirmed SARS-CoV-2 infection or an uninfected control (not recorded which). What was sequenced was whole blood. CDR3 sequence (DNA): TGTGCCAGCAGCTCAGGAGGCAGCTCCTACGAGCAGTACTTC. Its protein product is CASSSGGSSYEQYF.